This paragraph covers one T cell receptor (beta chain) sequence. Its specificity is unknown. CDR1 and CDR2 (germline): MNHEY, SVGAGI. The CDR3 sequence is 11 residues long. V lost 6 bases and J 5 bases, leaving 6 bases between the germline ends. The data are from a study of radiation and T cells in renal cell carcinoma. Study details: Nephrectomy followed 15 Gy stereotactic body radiation by 4 weeks.

Assay used: immunoSEQ multiplex PCR; TCRdb lists only in-frame clones, some missing. The sample has about 130,000 clones; around 89% are singletons. Time point given: blood 2 weeks post-SBRT. Treatment described: 15 Gy SBRT to primary tumor, nephrectomy 4 weeks later. Study-level results: No pretreatment tumor biopsies were available for baseline clonotypes.

Sequencing used blood, obtained from a patient whose treatment included radiotherapy and nephrectomy. The J gene is TRBJ2-3, the V gene TRBV6-5; perhaps TRBD2 as D (5 bases). The sequence came from a woman between 65 and 79 years old with renal cell carcinoma. CDR3 sequence: CASREGDTQYF. The CDR3 DNA is TGTGCCAGCAGAGAGGGAGATACGCAGTATTTT.